This T cell receptor beta chain was sequenced in a study of cytomegalovirus exposure and HLA in healthy donors. Points from the study as a whole: Associated with HLA alleles at 0.05 false discovery rate in a later analysis were 17,000 or so TCR beta sequences.

This PCR relied on a set of 60 Vbeta primers and 13 Jbeta primers. Libraries were prepared by immunoSEQ multiplex PCR; TCRdb keeps only in-frame clonotypes and omits some of them. The sample records under 110,000 clones, 75% being singletons. Remarks on this clone: Its antigen is not known.

The source of this sequence is a man aged 50-59 years in good health and CMV-seronegative. Sequenced sample: PBMCs.

Written as DNA, the CDR3 is TGTGCCAGCAGCGCCCGGACAGGATCGAACACCGGGGAGCTGTTTTTT. The encoded protein is CASSARTGSNTGELFF. The V gene is TRBV9, the J gene TRBJ2-2; 7 nucleotides align to TRBD1. In germline, CDR1 is SGDLS, CDR2 YYNGEE. V lost 3 bases to trimming and J lost 0 bases; unmatched junction nucleotides: 5. The CDR3 has 16 amino acids.